A single sample gave rise to the 25 T cell receptor beta chains below, sequenced in a study of TIL therapy for anti-PD-1-resistant metastatic lung cancer. The time point is: pre-treatment sample, taken before nivolumab and TIL therapy. The immunoSEQ assay was v3. Libraries were prepared by immunoSEQ multiplex PCR; TCRdb keeps only in-frame clonotypes and omits some of them. The data show roughly 60,000 clones, more than 60% seen once. The sample was blood, taken at baseline. All receptors come from a person aged 25 to 85 with non-small cell lung cancer.

This clone was found a few times. The same CDR3 is also encoded by other DNA sequences in this sample. CDR3 DNA sequence: TGTGCCAGCTCGCGAGGGGGAACGGGGGAGCAGTACTTC. It is translated as CASSRGGTGEQYF. This chain uses TRBV18 with TRBJ2-7, with D perhaps matching TRBD1 (6 bases). Germline V lookup: CDR1 KGHSH, CDR2 LQKENI. There are 13 residues in the CDR3. V gave up 6 bases and J gave up 7 bases, with 16 bases separating them. The full variable domain, its missing parts supplied by reference TRBV18 and TRBJ2-7, is NAGVMQNPRHLVRRRGQEARLRCSPMKGHSHVYWYRQLPEEGLKFMVYLQKENIIDESGMPKERFSAEFPKEGPSILRIQQVVRGDSAAYFCASSRGGTGEQYFGPGTRLTVT.

The rearrangement joins TRBV28 to TRBJ1-4, with D uncertain. Trimming shortened V by 1 base and J by 7 bases, and 4 bases separated the two germline ends. There are 12 residues in the CDR3. The germline gives CDR1 MDHEN, CDR2 SYDVKM. CDR3 DNA sequence: TGTGCCAGCAGTTTATCAGTTGAAAAACTGTTTTTT. It codes for CASSLSVEKLFF.

This clone was counted only a few times. V and J are TRBV7-3 and TRBJ1-1, with D perhaps TRBD1 (5 bases). Trimming removed 5 bases at V and 4 bases at J, with 14 bases between. Germline CDR1 and CDR2: SGHTA and FQGTGA. The CDR3 is made up of 14 amino acids. Here the CDR3 DNA reads TGTGCCAGCAGCGGATACCGGGGCTCCACTGAAGCTTTCTTT. Protein: CASSGYRGSTEAFF.

The rearrangement links TRBV4-1 to TRBJ1-6; a weak D match, TRBD1 (6 bases). V lost 3 bases and J 7 bases, leaving 13 bases between the germline ends. Germline lookup yields CDR1 MGHRA and CDR2 YSYEKL. The CDR3 has 15 residues. The CDR3 DNA reads TGCGCCAGCAGCCACCCCAGGGGAAGCAATTCACCCCTCCACTTT. This codes for CASSHPRGSNSPLHF.

This clone was detected only a few times. The gene calls are TRBV7-6 and TRBJ1-5, with D perhaps matching TRBD1 (6 bases). This CDR3 spans 16 amino acids. CDR1 is SGHVS and CDR2 is FNYEAQ in the germline V gene. Deletions cut 1 base from V and 4 bases from J, with 14 bases between. The CDR3 spells CASSLELGQGNQPQHF. In nucleotides, the CDR3 is TGTGCCAGCAGCTTAGAATTAGGGCAGGGGAATCAGCCCCAGCATTTT. The full variable domain, its missing parts supplied by reference TRBV7-6 and TRBJ1-5, is GAGVSQSPRYKVTKRGQDVALRCDPISGHVSLYWYRQALGQGPEFLTYFNYEAQQDKSGLPNDRFSAERPEGSISTLTIQRTEQRDSAMYRCASSLELGQGNQPQHFGDGTRLSIL.

This clone showed up just once. J is TRBJ1-2 and V is TRBV27; D ambiguous. V was pared by 5 bases and J by 5 bases, with 3 bases between. The germline V gene has CDR1 MNHEY and CDR2 SMNVEV (reference sequence). CDR3 length: 10 amino acids. The CDR3 loop reads CASSTYGYTF. DNA of the CDR3: TGTGCCAGCAGTACATATGGCTACACCTTC.

The V call is TRBV6-1, the J call TRBJ1-5; perhaps TRBD1 as D (6 bases). Trimming cost V 7 bases and J 0 bases, with 13 bases left between them. CDR1 and CDR2 (germline): MNHNS, SASEGT. The CDR3 runs to 15 residues. The CDR3 bases are TGTGCCAGCAAGGGGTACAGGGATAGCAATCAGCCCCAGCATTTT. Translated: CASKGYRDSNQPQHF.

The rearrangement links TRBV5-1 to TRBJ2-7; 7 positions agree with TRBD2. V lost 6 bases, J lost 5 bases, and 8 bases stayed unmatched. CDR3 size: 13 residues. The germline V gene has CDR1 SGHRS and CDR2 YFSETQ. CDR3 sequence reads: CASTSILADEQYF. The CDR3, as DNA: TGCGCCAGCACCTCTATTCTAGCGGACGAGCAGTACTTC.

The rearrangement joins TRBV4-2 to TRBJ1-2, with TRBD1 identical over 8 bases. The ends lost 1 base at V and 8 bases at J; junction bases unmatched: 12. The germline V gene has CDR1 LGHNA and CDR2 YNFKEQ. This CDR3 comprises 16 residues. The CDR3 region has the DNA TGTGCCAGCAGCCAAGCCGGGACAGGACGAAGGGGAGGCTACACCTTC. Translated, it gives CASSQAGTGRRGGYTF.

The chain is built from TRBV5-1 and TRBJ2-1, with 9 bases aligning to TRBD2. This CDR3 region has 15 residues. CDR1 and CDR2 (germline): SGHRS, YFSETQ. J was trimmed by 0 bases and V by 5 bases; bases with no gene match: 3. The chain's CDR3 is CASRATSGSYNEQFF. The CDR3 region has the DNA TGCGCCAGCAGGGCGACTAGCGGCTCCTACAATGAGCAGTTCTTC. Full variable domain (remainder filled in from reference TRBV5-1 and TRBJ2-1): KAGVTQTPRYLIKTRGQQVTLSCSPISGHRSVSWYQQTPGQGLQFLFEYFSETQRNKGNFPGRFSGRQFSNSRSEMNVSTLELGDSALYLCASRATSGSYNEQFFGPGTRLTVL.

This clone occurred once. The chain has TRBV7-2 and TRBJ2-7, with D maybe TRBD2 (5 bases). The ends were cut back, 5 bases at V and 9 bases at J, with 17 bases in the middle. Germline CDR1 and CDR2: SGHTA and FQGNSA. CDR3 length: 13 amino acids. The CDR3 loop reads CASSLSEGSGQYF. Here the CDR3 DNA reads TGTGCCAGCAGCCTCAGCGAAGGAAGCGGGCAGTACTTC.

The count of this clone is one. The V and J genes are TRBV6-5 and TRBJ2-2; 10 bases agree with TRBD2. The CDR3 has 14 amino acids. Germline values: CDR1 MNHEY, CDR2 SVGAGI. Trimming removed 6 bases from V and 7 bases from J; junction bases left unmatched: 5. Written as DNA, the CDR3 is TGTGCCAGCAGCGGACTAGCGGACAACGGGGAGCTGTTTTTT. Translating it yields CASSGLADNGELFF.

This clone was seen only once. This chain links TRBV29-1 with TRBJ1-2; D is uncertain. In germline, CDR1 is SQVTM, CDR2 ANQGSEA. V was trimmed by 6 bases and J by 4 bases, leaving 15 bases between them. The CDR3 runs to 13 residues. DNA of the CDR3: TGCAGCGTGAAAACAACTGACGCCTATGGCTACACCTTC. This gives the protein CSVKTTDAYGYTF.

This rearrangement joins TRBV4-3 to TRBJ1-1; the D gene is possibly TRBD1 (5 bases). Deletions cut 0 bases from V and 3 bases from J, with 17 bases between. The CDR3 length is 17 residues. Germline-derived CDR1 and CDR2 are LGHNA and YSLEER. The CDR3 DNA sequence: TGCGCCAGCAGCCAAGATAGTCTCTGGGGGGGGGACACTGAAGCTTTCTTT. Translation gives CASSQDSLWGGDTEAFF.

This rearrangement joins TRBV28 to TRBJ2-7; 10 nucleotides align to TRBD1. V was pared by 5 bases and J by 2 bases, with 6 bases of the junction left unmatched. CDR1 and CDR2 from the germline V gene are MDHEN and SYDVKM. CDR3 length equals 15 residues. In nucleotides, the CDR3 is TGTGCCAGCAGTCCCTCCGGGACAGGGGCCTACGAGCAGTACTTC. Translating it yields CASSPSGTGAYEQYF.

This rearrangement joins TRBV2 to TRBJ2-2; D might be TRBD2 (5 bases). V was trimmed by 3 bases and J by 2 bases, leaving 13 bases between them. Germline lookup yields CDR1 SNHLY and CDR2 FYNNEI. The CDR3 totals 16 residues. The CDR3 loop reads CASSEDSLLNTGELFF. The DNA for the CDR3 is TGTGCCAGCAGTGAGGACTCCCTGTTAAACACCGGGGAGCTGTTTTTT.

Turning to this clone: Other nucleotide sequences in the sample specify the same CDR3. The chain has TRBV6-1 and TRBJ1-1; the match to TRBD1 covers 7 bases. V lost 2 bases, J lost 4 bases, and 7 bases stayed unmatched. This CDR3 has 15 amino acids. Germline-derived CDR1 and CDR2 are MNHNS and SASEGT. The CDR3 DNA follows: TGTGCCAGCAGTGAATCTAAGGGGGCTATCACTGAAGCTTTCTTT. As protein: CASSESKGAITEAFF.

This clone was observed a few times. The chain recombines TRBV2 with TRBJ2-7, with 12 bases matching TRBD2. This CDR3 comprises 16 residues. V shed 7 bases and J 3 bases; nucleotides not matched to a gene: 10. Germline V gene sequence: CDR1 SNHLY, CDR2 FYNNEI. CDR3 in amino acids: CASTSTTSGSFYEQYF. The CDR3 bases are TGTGCCAGCACCTCCACGACTAGCGGGAGCTTCTACGAGCAGTACTTC.

The table lists this clone with a count of one. Here the CDR3 reads CASSGGVGGYTF. The CDR3 DNA is TGTGCCAGCAGCGGAGGGGTGGGCGGCTACACCTTC. The chain recombines TRBV13 with TRBJ1-2; maybe TRBD1 (5 bases). The V gene lost 5 bases and the J gene lost 8 bases, with 12 bases spanning the gap. CDR1 is PRHDT and CDR2 is FYEKMQ in the germline V gene (reference sequence). CDR3 length: 12 amino acids.

This clone came up a few times. The chain combines TRBV25-1 with TRBJ1-6, with TRBD1 as a possible D gene (5 bases). CDR1 is MGHDK and CDR2 is SYGVNS in the germline V gene. The CDR3 consists of 17 residues. The V end lost 6 bases, the J end lost 0 bases, and 15 bases lay between the germline ends. CDR3 nucleotides: TGTGCCAGCAGCCCCCGGGGCGGGAGCTCCTATAATTCACCCCTCCACTTT. It codes for CASSPRGGSSYNSPLHF.

The chain uses TRBV5-5 and TRBJ1-4; 8 bases align to TRBD1. The CDR3 runs to 15 residues. V shed 5 bases and J 8 bases; nucleotides not matched to a gene: 11. Germline CDR1 is SGHKS and CDR2 is YYEKEE (reference sequence). The DNA of the CDR3 is TGTGCCAGCAGTCCCCAGGGGGCAGTATGGGAAAAACTGTTTTTT. It yields the protein CASSPQGAVWEKLFF.

This sequence joins TRBV27 and TRBJ1-2; TRBD1 matches at 10 bases. Germline V CDR1 and CDR2: MNHEY, SMNVEV (reference sequence). This CDR3 has 13 amino acids. V shed 6 bases, J shed 7 bases, and the junction held 5 bases outside the gene matches. The CDR3 nucleotides read TGTGCCAGCAGGAAGACAGGGGGCACTGGCTACACCTTC. Translated, it gives CASRKTGGTGYTF.

With regard to this clone: It is unclear where the CDR3 begins or ends on the DNA, so no DNA is shown, and the CDR3 is as TCRdb lists it. The chain couples TRBV21-1 to TRBJ2-6; TRBD1, the table's D call, lacks a check against the DNA. TRBV21-1 is a recognized pseudogene. Both ends counted, the CDR3 spans 19 residues. CDR3 sequence: CASSKGRGQFGSGANVLTF.

This rearrangement joins TRBV6-6 to TRBJ1-5; D perhaps matches TRBD1 (5 bases). The CDR3 consists of 15 residues. The V end lost 6 bases, the J end lost 5 bases, and 17 bases lay between the germline ends. The germline V gene has CDR1 MNHNY and CDR2 SVGAGI (reference sequence). CDR3 protein: CASRSPQGVHQPQHF. Written as DNA, the CDR3 is TGTGCCAGCAGATCCCCCCAAGGGGTCCATCAGCCCCAGCATTTT.

This clone was detected only a few times. This chain links TRBV28 with TRBJ1-2; 7 bases are shared with TRBD1. Trimming cost V 3 bases and J 6 bases; bases outside gene matches: 4. Per germline, CDR1 MDHEN and CDR2 SYDVKM. The CDR3 covers 13 residues. Here the CDR3 DNA reads TGTGCCAGCAGTTTGACAGGGAGAGATGGCTACACCTTC. As protein: CASSLTGRDGYTF.